This T cell receptor beta chain was retrieved from a study of spatial heterogeneity in lung cancer. About the research overall: Fewer alpha-chain than beta-chain sequences were consistently detected. Study outcomes and limitations: Tumor mutation counts were tracked by expanded intratumoral alpha and beta TCR counts.

This CDR3 contains 16 residues. Germline CDR1 and CDR2: DFQATT and SNEGSKA (reference sequence). Germline trimming cut 0 bases from V and 7 bases from J; bases unmatched to any gene: 14. This clonotype was seen more than once but under ten times. The antigen is not known. TCRdb reprocessed the 5' RACE reads via MiXCR and lists one record per CDR3 protein. The data hold approximately 25,000 distinct CDR3 sequences, with more than 8% observed a single time. Time point: sample taken at primary tumor resection. The donor population consisted of under 75 patients with untreated, early-stage non-small cell lung cancer. The authors sequenced whole RNA from tumor, nontumor lung or frozen PBMC without sorting.

The clonotype comes from a male donor with early-stage non-small cell lung cancer. This chain links TRBV20-1 with TRBJ2-5, with 7 bases identical to TRBD2. The sample here was lung tumor tissue, taken at surgery. The CDR3 DNA sequence: TGCAGTGCTAGAGAGGGGGGAGGGGCCTCGCGACGGACCCAGTACTTC. It yields the protein CSAREGGGASRRTQYF.